The rows below give T cell receptor beta chains drawn from one sample of a study of T cells expressing NK-cell markers. TCRdb reprocessed the 5' RACE reads, with one entry per CDR3 protein and no DNA. This sample contains 300,000 to 500,000 distinct CDR3 sequences. Source material: blood T cells: a sorted CD56 or NKG2C T cell subset, CD4+ or CD8+ T cells, or bulk PBMC T cells (not recorded which). The origin of the receptors is a woman between 45 and 60 years old in good health. CDR3s include the opening cysteine and the closing phenylalanine or tryptophan. Each record gives: V gene, J gene, CDR3 protein.

v_call: TRBV27; j_call: TRBJ2-1; cdr3_aa: CASTSGSEGEQFF
v_call: TRBV20-1; j_call: TRBJ2-5; cdr3_aa: CSAGDSDTAETQYF
v_call: TRBV6-5; j_call: TRBJ2-5; cdr3_aa: CASSQLGQGKTQYF
v_call: TRBV12-3/TRBV12-4; j_call: TRBJ2-1; cdr3_aa: CASRKWGPGFF
v_call: TRBV5-1; j_call: TRBJ2-7; cdr3_aa: CASSPAGSTTYEQYF
v_call: TRBV10-3; j_call: TRBJ2-1; cdr3_aa: CAIRESLTNEQFF
v_call: TRBV10-3; j_call: TRBJ2-1; cdr3_aa: CAIRGQDTYNEQFF
v_call: TRBV29-1; j_call: TRBJ1-2; cdr3_aa: CSVESGYGYTF
v_call: TRBV6-2/TRBV6-3; j_call: TRBJ2-1; cdr3_aa: CASTLDLYNEQFF
v_call: TRBV12-3/TRBV12-4; j_call: TRBJ2-4; cdr3_aa: CASRKGGEGLAKNIQYF
v_call: TRBV30; j_call: TRBJ1-2; cdr3_aa: CAWSFGREIYTF
v_call: TRBV25-1; j_call: TRBJ1-2; cdr3_aa: CASSERTVSYGYTF
v_call: TRBV20-1; j_call: TRBJ2-1; cdr3_aa: CSAKRGLLSYNEQFF
v_call: TRBV29-1; j_call: TRBJ2-5; cdr3_aa: CSTASSTSWETQYF
v_call: TRBV20-1; j_call: TRBJ1-3; cdr3_aa: CSASSTVSGNTIYF
v_call: TRBV5-1; j_call: TRBJ2-1; cdr3_aa: CASSLARIGLAGRDEQFF
v_call: TRBV20-1; j_call: TRBJ1-2; cdr3_aa: CSARVEGPGYTF
v_call: TRBV4-1; j_call: TRBJ2-7; cdr3_aa: CASSQPGRAIYEQYF
v_call: TRBV7-2; j_call: TRBJ2-5; cdr3_aa: CASSLGRAAQYF
v_call: TRBV7-8; j_call: TRBJ2-3; cdr3_aa: CASSLPRRTTDTQYF